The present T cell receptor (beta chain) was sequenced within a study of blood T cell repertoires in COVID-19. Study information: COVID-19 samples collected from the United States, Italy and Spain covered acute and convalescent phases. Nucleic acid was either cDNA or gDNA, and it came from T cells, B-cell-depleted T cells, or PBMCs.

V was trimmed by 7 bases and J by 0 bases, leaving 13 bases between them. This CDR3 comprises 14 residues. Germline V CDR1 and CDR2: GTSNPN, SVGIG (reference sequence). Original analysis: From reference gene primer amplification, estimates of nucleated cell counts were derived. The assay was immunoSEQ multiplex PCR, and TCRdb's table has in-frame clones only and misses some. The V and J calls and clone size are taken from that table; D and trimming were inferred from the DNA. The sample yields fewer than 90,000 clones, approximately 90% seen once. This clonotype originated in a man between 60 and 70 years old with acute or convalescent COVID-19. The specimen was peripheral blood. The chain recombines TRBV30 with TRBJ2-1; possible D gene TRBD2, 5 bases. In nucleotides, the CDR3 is TGTGCCTCCGGTTGGCGGGTCTCCTACAATGAGCAGTTCTTC. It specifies CASGWRVSYNEQFF. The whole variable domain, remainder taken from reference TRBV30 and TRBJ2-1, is SQTIHQWPATLVQPVGSPLSLECTVEGTSNPNLYWYRQAAGRGLQLLFYSVGIGQISSEVPQNLSASRPQDRQFILSSKKLLLSDSGFYLCASGWRVSYNEQFFGPGTRLTVL.